The sequence of this T cell receptor (beta chain) was determined in a study of cytomegalovirus exposure and HLA in healthy donors. Overall study results and limits: A later analysis found most CMV-associated TCR beta chains apparently HLA-restricted. Sequence variants that were highly shared formed a cluster that was likely a sequencing artifact.

The PCR contained 60 Vbeta and 13 Jbeta primers. TCRdb keeps only in-frame clones here, not all; method: immunoSEQ multiplex PCR. This repertoire shows some 170,000 clones, roughly three quarters found once; its top ten account for approximately 1.4%. The donors were healthy bone marrow donors. Germline-derived CDR1 and CDR2 are MNHNY and SVGAGI (reference sequence). The CDR3 has 14 amino acids. V lost 6 bases and J lost 5; bases outside the gene matches: 8. A note on this clone: Its antigen remains unknown.

This chain uses TRBV6-6 with TRBJ2-7, with 9 nucleotides matching TRBD1. The TCR sequence derives from a man in his sixties in good health and CMV-seronegative. Sequences were obtained from PBMCs. CDR3 residues: CASSRDGTGNEQYF. Here the CDR3 DNA reads TGTGCCAGCAGCCGAGACGGGACAGGGAACGAGCAGTACTTC.